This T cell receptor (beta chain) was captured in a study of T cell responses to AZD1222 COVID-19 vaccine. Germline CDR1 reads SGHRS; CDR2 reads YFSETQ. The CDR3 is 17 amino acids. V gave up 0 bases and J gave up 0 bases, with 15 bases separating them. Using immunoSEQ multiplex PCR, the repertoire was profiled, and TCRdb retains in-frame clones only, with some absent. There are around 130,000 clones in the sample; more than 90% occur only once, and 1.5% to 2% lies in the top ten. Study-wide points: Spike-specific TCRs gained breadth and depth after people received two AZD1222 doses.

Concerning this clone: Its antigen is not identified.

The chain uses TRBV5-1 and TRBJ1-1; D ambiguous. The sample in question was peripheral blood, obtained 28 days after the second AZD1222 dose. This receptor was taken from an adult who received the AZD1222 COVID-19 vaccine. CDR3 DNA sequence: TGCGCCAGCAGCTTGGGGGTGGGCAGGTCGATGAACACTGAAGCTTTCTTT. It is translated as CASSLGVGRSMNTEAFF.